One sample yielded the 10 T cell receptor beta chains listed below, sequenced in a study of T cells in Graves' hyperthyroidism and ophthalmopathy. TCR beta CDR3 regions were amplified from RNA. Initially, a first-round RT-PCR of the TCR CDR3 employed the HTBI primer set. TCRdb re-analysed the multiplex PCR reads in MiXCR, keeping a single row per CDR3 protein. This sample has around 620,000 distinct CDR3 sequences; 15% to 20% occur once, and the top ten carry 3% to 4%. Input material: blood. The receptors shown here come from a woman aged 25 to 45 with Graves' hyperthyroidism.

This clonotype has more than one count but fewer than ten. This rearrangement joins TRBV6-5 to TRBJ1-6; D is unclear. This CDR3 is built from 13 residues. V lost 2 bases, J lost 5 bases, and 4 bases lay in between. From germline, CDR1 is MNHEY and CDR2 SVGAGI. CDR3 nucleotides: TGTGCCAGCAGTTACGTACATAATTCACCCCTCCACTTT. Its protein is CASSYVHNSPLHF.

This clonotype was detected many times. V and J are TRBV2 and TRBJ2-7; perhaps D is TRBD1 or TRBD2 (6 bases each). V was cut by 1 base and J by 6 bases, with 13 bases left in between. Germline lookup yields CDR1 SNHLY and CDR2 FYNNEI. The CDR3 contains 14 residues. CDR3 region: CASSEGRGPGEQYF. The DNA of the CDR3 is TGTGCCAGCAGTGAAGGACGGGGGCCTGGCGAGCAGTACTTC.

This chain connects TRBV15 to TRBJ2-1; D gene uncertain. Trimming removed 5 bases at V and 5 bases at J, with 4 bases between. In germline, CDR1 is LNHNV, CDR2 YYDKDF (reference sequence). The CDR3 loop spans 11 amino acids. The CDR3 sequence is CATSPHNEQFF. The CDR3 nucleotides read TGTGCCACCAGCCCCCACAATGAGCAGTTCTTC.

Written as DNA, the CDR3 is TGCGCCAGCAGCAGCAGGGGTAAGGACTATGGCTACACCTTC. This gives the protein CASSSRGKDYGYTF. The rearrangement joins TRBV4-1 to TRBJ1-2; D is perhaps TRBD1 (6 bases). CDR1 and CDR2 from the germline V gene are MGHRA and YSYEKL. With 5 bases removed from V and 3 bases from J, the gap between germline ends came to 13 bases. This CDR3 region has 14 residues.

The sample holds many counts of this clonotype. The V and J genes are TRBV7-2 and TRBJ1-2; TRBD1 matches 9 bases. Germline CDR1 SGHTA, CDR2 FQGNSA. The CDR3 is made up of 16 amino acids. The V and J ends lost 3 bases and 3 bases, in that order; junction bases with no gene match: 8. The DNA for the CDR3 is TGTGCCAGCAGCTTGGGGGAGACAGGGGGGTACTATGGCTACACCTTC. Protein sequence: CASSLGETGGYYGYTF.

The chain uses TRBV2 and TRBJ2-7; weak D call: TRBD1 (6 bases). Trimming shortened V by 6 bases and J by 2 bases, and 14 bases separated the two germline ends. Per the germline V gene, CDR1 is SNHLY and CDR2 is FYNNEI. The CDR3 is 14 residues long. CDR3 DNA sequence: TGTGCCAGCAGAACCGGGACACTAACCTACGAGCAGTACTTC. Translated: CASRTGTLTYEQYF.

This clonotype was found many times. The CDR3: CASSYSDRSGGPSNQPQHF. CDR3 coding DNA: TGTGCCAGCAGTTACTCCGACAGGAGCGGAGGGCCTAGCAATCAGCCCCAGCATTTT. The chain uses TRBV6-2 or TRBV6-3 and TRBJ1-5, with a weak D call TRBD1 (6 bases). V shed 0 bases and J shed 0 bases, with 18 bases lying between them. CDR1 and CDR2 from the germline V gene are MNHEY and SVGEGT. CDR3 size: 19 residues.

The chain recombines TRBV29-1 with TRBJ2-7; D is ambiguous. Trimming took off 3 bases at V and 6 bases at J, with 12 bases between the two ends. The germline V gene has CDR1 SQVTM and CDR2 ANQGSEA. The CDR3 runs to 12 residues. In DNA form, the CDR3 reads TGCAGCGTTGACAGTGACGGTCTCGAGCAGTACTTC. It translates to CSVDSDGLEQYF.

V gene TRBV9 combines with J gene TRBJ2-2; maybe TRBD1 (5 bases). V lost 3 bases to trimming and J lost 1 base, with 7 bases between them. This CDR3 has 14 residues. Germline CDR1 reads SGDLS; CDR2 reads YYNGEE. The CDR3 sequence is CASSGRENTGELFF. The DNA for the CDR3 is TGTGCCAGCAGCGGCAGGGAGAACACCGGGGAGCTGTTTTTT.

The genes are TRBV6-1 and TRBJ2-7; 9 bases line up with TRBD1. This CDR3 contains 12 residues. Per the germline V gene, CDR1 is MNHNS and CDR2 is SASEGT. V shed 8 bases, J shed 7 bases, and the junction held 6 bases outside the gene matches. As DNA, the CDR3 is TGTGCCAGCCTCGGACAGGGGTCGGAGCAGTACTTC. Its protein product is CASLGQGSEQYF.